This T cell receptor (beta chain) was observed in a study of cytomegalovirus exposure and HLA in healthy donors. At the level of the study: Inside one of the first data releases sat about 91 million unique TCRs taken from HLA-typed donors. General observations from the study: The study reported that TCR beta sequences accurately predicted HLA-A and HLA-B alleles in most subjects. As a later analysis revealed, the rate of TCR association differed by HLA locus, with DRB1 most and HLA-C fewest.

As concerns this clone: Its specificity is unknown.

V was trimmed by 7 bases and J by 0 bases, leaving 13 bases between them. CDR3 length: 14 residues. Germline V gene sequence: CDR1 MDHEN, CDR2 SYDVKM. 60 Vbeta and 13 Jbeta primers were used in PCR. The table came from immunoSEQ multiplex PCR; TCRdb's copy has only in-frame clones and leaves some out. The repertoire holds about 99,000 clones, almost 80% seen once, with around 6.1% in the top ten. J is TRBJ2-7 and V is TRBV28, with D possibly TRBD1 on 6 matching bases. The TCR originated in a man aged 55 to 70 in good health and CMV-seropositive. The sample taken for sequencing was PBMCs. CDR3 sequence: CASTTGSASYEQYF. DNA of the CDR3: TGTGCCAGCACAACAGGGTCTGCCTCCTACGAGCAGTACTTC.